The 26 T cell receptor beta chains below come from one sample, sequenced in a study of cytomegalovirus exposure and HLA in healthy donors (dated by TCRdb to 2016 to 2017). The library was produced with the immunoSEQ multiplex PCR assay. A mixture of 60 forward primers for TCR Vbeta segments and 13 reverse primers for TCR Jbeta segments was used in the multiplex PCR. In its TCRdb copy, this immuneACCESS table keeps in-frame sequences only and misses some clones. Where compared with another copy, unresolved V genes explain less than half of these, and the others have no known cause. Recorded for this sample are 200,000 to 250,000 clones; approximately 82% of them occurred a single time. The ten largest clones capture around 8.6% of the sample. Sample: PBMCs. The receptors were gathered from a woman in her sixties or seventies in good health and CMV-seropositive.

As concerns this clone: Other DNA sequences of this sample code for an identical CDR3. The chain couples TRBV29-1 to TRBJ2-7, with 13 bases identical to TRBD2. This CDR3 has 14 residues. V trimming: 1 base; J trimming: 3 bases; junction bases outside the gene matches: 0. Germline V lookup: CDR1 SQVTM, CDR2 ANQGSEA. In nucleotides, the CDR3 is TGCAGCGTTGAAGGGACTAGCGGGAGCTACGAGCAGTACTTC. It is translated as CSVEGTSGSYEQYF.

This clone has a handful of counts. The rearrangement joins TRBV4-1 to TRBJ1-1, with D possibly TRBD1 on 5 matching bases. V was pared by 4 bases and J by 2 bases, with 8 bases between. Germline CDR1 reads MGHRA; CDR2 reads YSYEKL. The CDR3 has 13 residues. CDR3 loop: CASSLDRNTEAFF. The DNA of the CDR3 is TGCGCCAGCAGCCTAGACAGAAACACTGAAGCTTTCTTT.

This clone was seen a handful of times. The chain recombines TRBV10-3 with TRBJ2-6, with D unclear. Germline loops: CDR1 ENHRY, CDR2 SYGVKD. The V end lost 3 bases, the J end lost 2 bases, and 14 bases lay between the germline ends. This CDR3 spans 17 amino acids. The DNA of the CDR3 is TGTGCCATCAGTGATGCCTCACCTGGAGCTGGGGCCAACGTCCTGACTTTC. Translating it yields CAISDASPGAGANVLTF.

The chain couples TRBV5-1 to TRBJ1-2; D possibly corresponds to TRBD1 (6 bases). The CDR3 has 14 amino acids. V lost 6 bases and J 4 bases, leaving 16 bases between the germline ends. In germline, CDR1 is SGHRS, CDR2 YFSETQ. The CDR3 DNA sequence: TGCGCCAGCAAGCAAGAAGAACAGGGCTATGGCTACACCTTC. It yields the protein CASKQEEQGYGYTF.

Only one count was recorded for this clone. The V gene is TRBV5-6, the J gene TRBJ2-7; unclear D gene. Germline V gene sequence: CDR1 SGHDT, CDR2 YYEEEE. V lost 0 bases and J 2 bases, leaving 12 bases between the germline ends. The CDR3 is 15 residues long. The CDR3 sequence: CASSLGSGLAYEQYF. CDR3 nucleotide sequence: TGTGCCAGCAGCTTGGGGTCAGGCCTGGCCTACGAGCAGTACTTC.

This sequence joins TRBV7-9 and TRBJ1-2; 9 bases agree with TRBD1. The V segment lost 2 bases and the J segment 5 bases; nucleotides outside the gene matches: 6. The CDR3 length is 15 residues. The germline V gene has CDR1 SEHNR and CDR2 FQNEAQ (reference sequence). CDR3 region: CASSLIPGTGYGYTF. The CDR3 nucleotides read TGTGCCAGCAGCTTAATCCCCGGGACAGGGTATGGCTACACCTTC.

A few counts support this clone. The genes are TRBV7-3 and TRBJ1-4, with D perhaps TRBD1 (5 bases). The CDR3 totals 15 residues. Germline V CDR1 and CDR2: SGHTA, FQGTGA. Trimming stripped 1 base from V and 6 bases from J, with 12 bases between. CDR3 nucleotide sequence: TGTGCCAGCAGCTTAAAGGTAGGGGTGGATGAAAAACTGTTTTTT. This translates into CASSLKVGVDEKLFF. Based on the CDR3 plus reference TRBV7-3 and TRBJ1-4, the full variable domain is GAGVSQTPSNKVTEKGKYVELRCDPISGHTALYWYRQSLGQGPEFLIYFQGTGAADDSGLPNDRFFAVRPEGSVSTLKIQRTERGDSAVYLCASSLKVGVDEKLFFGSGTQLSVL.

This clone was counted a few times. J is TRBJ1-2 and V is TRBV7-9; 8 bases align to TRBD1. Germline assignment: CDR1 SEHNR and CDR2 FQNEAQ (reference sequence). The CDR3 length is 14 residues. Losses at the gene ends were 5 bases for V and 2 bases for J; bases not matched to a gene: 4. CDR3 DNA: TGTGCCAGCAGCGGGACAGGAAGAAACTATGGCTACACCTTC. It encodes CASSGTGRNYGYTF.

This clone was seen a single time. The V gene is TRBV19, the J gene TRBJ2-5; 8 nucleotides align to TRBD1. Germline assignment: CDR1 LNHDA and CDR2 SQIVND (reference sequence). The CDR3 sequence is 14 residues long. The ends lost 5 bases at V and 2 bases at J; junction bases unmatched: 4. The CDR3 region is CASSRTGGQETQYF. Written as DNA, the CDR3 is TGTGCCAGTAGTCGTACAGGGGGGCAAGAGACCCAGTACTTC.

CDR3 protein: CASRRGAGISPNQPQHF. The CDR3 coding sequence is TGTGCCAGTAGGCGGGGGGCAGGGATATCGCCTAATCAGCCCCAGCATTTT. The V and J genes are TRBV19 and TRBJ1-5; D might be TRBD1 (6 bases). This CDR3 is 17 amino acids long. Trimming removed 6 bases at V and 4 bases at J, with 22 bases between. Germline CDR1 is LNHDA and CDR2 is SQIVND (reference sequence).

This chain uses TRBV5-1 with TRBJ2-7; 8 bases are a match to TRBD2. In germline, CDR1 is SGHRS, CDR2 YFSETQ. Losses at the gene ends were 0 bases for V and 2 bases for J; bases not matched to a gene: 7. The CDR3 covers 16 residues. The CDR3 protein is CASSLVPLAEPYEQYF. The CDR3 region has the DNA TGCGCCAGCAGCTTGGTCCCACTAGCGGAGCCCTACGAGCAGTACTTC. Full variable domain (missing parts from reference TRBV5-1 and TRBJ2-7): KAGVTQTPRYLIKTRGQQVTLSCSPISGHRSVSWYQQTPGQGLQFLFEYFSETQRNKGNFPGRFSGRQFSNSRSEMNVSTLELGDSALYLCASSLVPLAEPYEQYFGPGTRLTVT.

This clone has a handful of counts. The J gene is TRBJ1-1, the V gene TRBV25-1; D unresolved. The V end lost 3 bases, the J end lost 2 bases, and 7 bases lay between the germline ends. CDR1 is MGHDK and CDR2 is SYGVNS in the germline V gene. The CDR3 length is 13 residues. CDR3 DNA sequence: TGTGCCAGCAGTGATCCTGTAAACACTGAAGCTTTCTTT. Encoded protein: CASSDPVNTEAFF.

This chain connects TRBV20-1 to TRBJ2-7; D is possibly TRBD1 (6 bases). Trimming removed 7 bases from V and 4 bases from J, with 11 bases in between. Germline CDR1 and CDR2: DFQATT and SNEGSKA (reference sequence). The CDR3 extends over 11 amino acids. The CDR3 spells CSVGQNYEQYF. CDR3 bases: TGCAGTGTCGGACAGAATTACGAGCAGTACTTC.

The chain employs TRBV7-2 and TRBJ2-1, with a tentative D call TRBD1 (6 bases). The germline V gene encodes CDR1 SGHTA and CDR2 FQGNSA. The CDR3 has 15 amino acids. Trimming pared 1 base from V and 6 bases from J, leaving 13 bases between. CDR3 protein: CASSLDGTTFNEQFF. The CDR3 bases are TGTGCCAGCAGCTTAGACGGGACAACTTTCAATGAGCAGTTCTTC.

The chain recombines TRBV5-4 with TRBJ1-4, with D maybe TRBD1 (5 bases). V dropped 4 bases and J dropped 0 bases, with 13 bases sitting between them. The germline V gene encodes CDR1 SGHNT and CDR2 YYREEE (reference sequence). This CDR3 comprises 16 residues. The DNA of the CDR3 is TGTGCCAGCAGCCATAGACAGAATCCAACTAATGAAAAACTGTTTTTT. This encodes CASSHRQNPTNEKLFF.

As concerns this clone: Distinct nucleotide sequences in the sample also encode this CDR3. The chain is built from TRBV18 and TRBJ1-1, with D unclear. Trimming removed 6 bases from V and 1 base from J, with 9 bases in between. This CDR3 spans 13 amino acids. Germline assignment: CDR1 KGHSH and CDR2 LQKENI. The CDR3 protein is CASSPRENTEAFF. The CDR3, as DNA: TGTGCCAGCTCGCCGAGGGAGAACACTGAAGCTTTCTTT.

The genes are TRBV19 and TRBJ1-5, with 10 bases aligning to TRBD1. The CDR3 loop spans 16 amino acids. The junction had 12 bases not matched to a gene; V was cut back by 9 bases and J by 4 bases. Germline V gene sequence: CDR1 LNHDA, CDR2 SQIVND (reference sequence). Here the CDR3 reads CASDNSRQGANQPQHF. The DNA of the CDR3 is TGTGCCAGCGACAATTCCCGACAGGGGGCAAATCAGCCCCAGCATTTT.

There are a few counts of this clone. The chain recombines TRBV6-5 with TRBJ1-5; possibly TRBD1 for D (6 bases). Germline V lookup: CDR1 MNHEY, CDR2 SVGAGI. V was pared by 6 bases and J by 1 base, with 13 bases between. The CDR3 length is 15 residues. In DNA form, the CDR3 reads TGTGCCAGCAGACCTGACAGGATAAGCAATCAGCCCCAGCATTTT. Translating it yields CASRPDRISNQPQHF.

This clone was counted a few times. The rearrangement uses TRBV15 and TRBJ1-3; D not resolved. V shed 7 bases and J shed 0 bases, with 7 bases lying between them. CDR1 is LNHNV and CDR2 is YYDKDF in the germline V gene (reference sequence). The CDR3 covers 13 residues. The CDR3 protein is CATTYPSGNTIYF. DNA for the CDR3: TGTGCCACCACCTATCCCTCTGGAAACACCATATATTTT. Combining the CDR3 with reference TRBV15 and TRBJ1-3 gives the whole variable domain DAMVIQNPRYQVTQFGKPVTLSCSQTLNHNVMYWYQQKSSQAPKLLFHYYDKDFNNEADTPDNFQSRRPNTSFCFLDIRSPGLGDTAMYLCATTYPSGNTIYFGEGSWLTVV.

The chain uses TRBV2 and TRBJ2-2; a weak D match, TRBD1 (5 bases). The germline V gene encodes CDR1 SNHLY and CDR2 FYNNEI. V was cut by 7 bases and J by 3 bases, with 15 bases left in between. The CDR3 spans 15 residues. The CDR3 nucleotides are TGTGCCAGCAATATGAGACAGAGCTACACCGGGGAGCTGTTTTTT. It translates to CASNMRQSYTGELFF.

CDR3 amino acids: CASGPGTYGYTF. CDR3 DNA sequence: TGTGCCAGCGGCCCAGGTACCTATGGCTACACCTTC. V and J are TRBV6-5 and TRBJ1-2, with unresolved D. The V end lost 8 bases, the J end lost 4 bases, and 11 bases lay between the germline ends. Germline CDR1 reads MNHEY; CDR2 reads SVGAGI. The CDR3 sequence is 12 residues long.

The V call is TRBV14, the J call TRBJ1-2, with 7 nucleotides matching TRBD1. The germline V gene has CDR1 SGHDN and CDR2 FVKESK. This CDR3 has 15 amino acids. V shed 2 bases, J shed 4 bases, and the junction held 7 bases outside the gene matches. As DNA, the CDR3 is TGTGCCAGCAGCCAAATCGCAGGGGGTAGCTATGGCTACACCTTC. This sequence encodes CASSQIAGGSYGYTF.

This rearrangement joins TRBV10-3 to TRBJ2-2; TRBD1 agrees at 8 bases. The CDR3 sequence is 15 residues long. Per germline, CDR1 ENHRY and CDR2 SYGVKD. Trimming at V came to 10 bases and at J to 0 bases, leaving 7 bases not matched to a gene. This CDR3 reads CATKTGETNTGELFF. In DNA, the CDR3 is TGTGCCACCAAGACAGGGGAAACGAACACCGGGGAGCTGTTTTTT.

The genes are TRBV12-5 and TRBJ2-5, with 9 bases matching TRBD2. V was pared by 6 bases and J by 2 bases, with 4 bases of the junction left unmatched. The CDR3 loop spans 14 amino acids. Germline CDR1 and CDR2: LGHNT and FRNRAP. DNA of the CDR3: TGTGCTAGTGGGCTAGCGGGGCAGCAAGAGACCCAGTACTTC. Protein product: CASGLAGQQETQYF.

This rearrangement joins TRBV19 to TRBJ1-2, with unresolved D. The CDR3 has 15 amino acids. The V end lost 3 bases, the J end lost 8 bases, and 19 bases lay between the germline ends. In germline, CDR1 is LNHDA, CDR2 SQIVND (reference sequence). The CDR3 is CASSILGRPEVGYTF. The CDR3 DNA reads TGTGCCAGTAGTATTCTAGGCCGTCCCGAAGTAGGCTACACCTTC.

V usage is TRBV6-5 and J usage is TRBJ1-3; TRBD1 aligns across 10 bases. Looked up from germline, CDR1 is MNHEY and CDR2 is SVGAGI. V dropped 5 bases and J dropped 6; count of bases not matched to a gene: 7. CDR3 length: 15 amino acids. The CDR3 protein is CASSGAGQGENTIYF. The CDR3 DNA reads as TGTGCCAGCAGTGGCGCCGGACAGGGGGAAAACACCATATATTTT.